This T cell receptor (beta chain) comes out of a study of cytomegalovirus exposure and HLA in healthy donors. There are a few counts of this clone. Trimming took 3 bases from V and 0 from J, leaving 15 bases between them. The CDR3 is 17 residues long. CDR1 and CDR2 from the germline V gene are LGHNA and YNFKEQ. With 60 Vbeta and 13 Jbeta primers, the PCR was carried out. TCRdb keeps only in-frame clones here, not all; method: immunoSEQ multiplex PCR. This table has roughly 78,000 clones, under 70% appearing once. Sequencing used PBMCs. The gene calls are TRBV4-2 and TRBJ1-3, with TRBD1 as a possible D gene (5 bases). This receptor was obtained from a man under 40 in good health and CMV-seropositive. The CDR3 bases are TGTGCCAGCAGCCATCGTCCGACAGACAACTCTGGAAACACCATATATTTT. Protein: CASSHRPTDNSGNTIYF.